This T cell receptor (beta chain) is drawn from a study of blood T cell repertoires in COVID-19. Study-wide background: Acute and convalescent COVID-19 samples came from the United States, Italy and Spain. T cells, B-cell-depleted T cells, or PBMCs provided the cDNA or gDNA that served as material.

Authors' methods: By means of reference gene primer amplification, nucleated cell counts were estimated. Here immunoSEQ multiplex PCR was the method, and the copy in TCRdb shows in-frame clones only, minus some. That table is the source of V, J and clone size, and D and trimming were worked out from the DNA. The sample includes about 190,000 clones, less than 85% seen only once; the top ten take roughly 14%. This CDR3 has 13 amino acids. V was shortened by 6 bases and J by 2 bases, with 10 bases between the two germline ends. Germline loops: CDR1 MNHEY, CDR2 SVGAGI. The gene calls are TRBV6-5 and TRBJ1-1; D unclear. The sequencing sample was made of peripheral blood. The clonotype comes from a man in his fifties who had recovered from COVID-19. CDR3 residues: CASRVTVNTEAFF. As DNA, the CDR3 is TGTGCCAGCAGGGTGACTGTAAACACTGAAGCTTTCTTT.